The 9 T cell receptor beta chains below were found in one sample sequenced in a study of T cell responses to AZD1222 COVID-19 vaccine. The repertoire was sequenced with immunoSEQ multiplex PCR; TCRdb's copy has only in-frame clones and lacks some. The repertoire includes under 200,000 clones, 90% of them detected once, and about 1.6% sits in the top ten. The starting material was peripheral blood, obtained on day 0 of AZD1222 vaccination. These receptor sequences come from an adult in good health.

The rearrangement links TRBV25-1 to TRBJ1-6; no firm D call. In germline, CDR1 is MGHDK, CDR2 SYGVNS. The CDR3 contains 13 residues. V shed 1 base and J shed 14 bases, with 12 bases lying between them. CDR3 residues: CASSELGGYTLHF. In DNA form, the CDR3 reads TGTGCCAGCAGTGAATTAGGAGGGTATACCCTCCACTTT. Together with reference TRBV25-1 and TRBJ1-6, the CDR3 gives the full variable domain: EADIYQTPRYLVIGTGKKITLECSQTMGHDKMYWYQQDPGMELHLIHYSYGVNSTEKGDLSSESTVSRIRTEHFPLTLESARPSHTSQYLCASSELGGYTLHFGNGTRLTVT.

This rearrangement joins TRBV14 to TRBJ1-1; D not resolved. CDR1 SGHDN and CDR2 FVKESK come from the germline V gene. This CDR3 is 14 amino acids long. The V end lost 0 bases, the J end lost 8 bases, and 13 bases lay between the germline ends. The CDR3 DNA reads as TGTGCCAGCAGCCAAGATAACGTCTTTAGGGAAGCTTTCTTT. Translating gives CASSQDNVFREAFF.

The table lists this clone with a count of one. The chain joins TRBV4-1 to TRBJ2-3; D might be TRBD2 (6 bases). The CDR3 has 16 amino acids. Trimming stripped 5 bases from V and 6 bases from J, with 21 bases between. Germline V gene sequence: CDR1 MGHRA, CDR2 YSYEKL. The CDR3 loop is CASSWRDFLAGDTQYF. The CDR3 DNA follows: TGCGCCAGCAGCTGGCGGGACTTCCTCGCCGGGGATACGCAGTATTTT.

The chain couples TRBV5-5 to TRBJ2-2, with 12 bases fitting TRBD2. J gave up 4 bases and V 4 bases, and 5 bases lay outside the gene matches. CDR3 length: 16 residues. Per germline, CDR1 SGHKS and CDR2 YYEKEE (reference sequence). The CDR3 here is CASSALAGGFTGELFF. CDR3 coding DNA: TGTGCCAGCAGCGCACTAGCGGGGGGTTTCACCGGGGAGCTGTTTTTT. Drawing the rest from reference TRBV5-5 and TRBJ2-2, the complete variable domain is DAGVTQSPTHLIKTRGQQVTLRCSPISGHKSVSWYQQVLGQGPQFIFQYYEKEERGRGNFPDRFSARQFPNYSSELNVNALLLGDSALYLCASSALAGGFTGELFFGEGSRLTVL.

This chain joins TRBV10-2 and TRBJ1-2, with D possibly being TRBD1 (6 bases). V was shortened by 3 bases and J by 5 bases, with 10 bases between the two germline ends. The length of the CDR3 is 13 residues. Germline V gene data show CDR1 as WSHSY and CDR2 as SAAADI. The CDR3: CASSDRGRYGYTF. Here the CDR3 DNA reads TGCGCCAGCAGTGACAGGGGCCGTTATGGCTACACCTTC.

This clone came up a few times. V usage is TRBV4-1 and J usage is TRBJ2-7; D ambiguous. Trimming took 5 bases from V and 0 from J, leaving 14 bases between them. Germline assignment: CDR1 MGHRA and CDR2 YSYEKL. The CDR3 runs 15 residues. The CDR3 here is CASSSPGLSSYEQYF. CDR3 bases: TGCGCCAGCAGCTCTCCCGGGTTATCCTCCTACGAGCAGTACTTC.

The V and J genes are TRBV12-3 or TRBV12-4 and TRBJ1-6, with no clear D. This CDR3 has 13 residues. The V and J ends lost 5 bases and 13 bases respectively, with 15 bases between them. The CDR3 DNA reads TGTGCCAGCAGTCCCCCCGGAGTCAGCCCCCTCCACTTT. Translation gives CASSPPGVSPLHF.

J is TRBJ1-2 and V is TRBV12-3 or TRBV12-4; D may be TRBD1 (6 bases). V lost 5 bases and J 5 bases, leaving 12 bases between the germline ends. The CDR3 is 13 residues long. Here the CDR3 DNA reads TGTGCCAGCAGTCCCGGACAGCTTTATGGCTACACCTTC. It yields the protein CASSPGQLYGYTF.

The J gene is TRBJ1-5, the V gene TRBV4-3; the D gene is possibly TRBD1 (6 bases). V was cut by 0 bases and J by 9 bases, with 15 bases left in between. The CDR3 covers 15 residues. The V gene's germline CDR1 is LGHNA and CDR2 YSLEER. The CDR3 nucleotides are TGCGCCAGCAGCCAAGATAGACAGGTCTGGTCGCCCCAGCATTTT. Protein sequence: CASSQDRQVWSPQHF.